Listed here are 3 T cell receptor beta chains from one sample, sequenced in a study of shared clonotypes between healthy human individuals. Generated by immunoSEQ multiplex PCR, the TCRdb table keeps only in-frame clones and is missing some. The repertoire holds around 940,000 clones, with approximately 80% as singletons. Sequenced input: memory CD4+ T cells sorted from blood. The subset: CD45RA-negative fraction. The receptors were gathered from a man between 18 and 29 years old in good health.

The CDR3 here is CASSLRLAGVGETQYF. CDR3 DNA: TGTGCCAGCAGCTTGAGACTAGCGGGAGTCGGGGAGACCCAGTACTTC. V gene TRBV5-5 combines with J gene TRBJ2-5, with 12 bases fitting TRBD2. This CDR3 is built from 16 residues. V shed 1 base and J 5 bases; nucleotides not matched to a gene: 6. Germline V lookup: CDR1 SGHKS, CDR2 YYEKEE (reference sequence). The complete variable domain, with remaining parts taken from reference TRBV5-5 and TRBJ2-5, reads DAGVTQSPTHLIKTRGQQVTLRCSPISGHKSVSWYQQVLGQGPQFIFQYYEKEERGRGNFPDRFSARQFPNYSSELNVNALLLGDSALYLCASSLRLAGVGETQYFGPGTRLLVL.

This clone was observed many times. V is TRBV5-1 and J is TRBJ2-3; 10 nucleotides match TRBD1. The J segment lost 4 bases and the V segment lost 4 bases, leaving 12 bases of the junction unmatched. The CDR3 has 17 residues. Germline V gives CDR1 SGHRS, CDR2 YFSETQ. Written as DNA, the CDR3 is TGCGCCAGCAGCCTGCGAACGGGACAGGGGATCCCAGATACGCAGTATTTT. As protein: CASSLRTGQGIPDTQYF.

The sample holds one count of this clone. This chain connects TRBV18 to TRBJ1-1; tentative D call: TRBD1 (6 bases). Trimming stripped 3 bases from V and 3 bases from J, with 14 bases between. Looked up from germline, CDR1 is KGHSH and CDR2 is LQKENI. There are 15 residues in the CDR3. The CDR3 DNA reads TGTGCCAGCTCACCGAACTTAAACAGGGACACTGAAGCTTTCTTT. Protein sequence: CASSPNLNRDTEAFF.